This T cell receptor (beta chain) was captured by sequencing in a study of regulatory T cells in long-lasting Graves disease. Study-level results: Newly diagnosed patients shared 950 to 1,000 public clonotypes; persistent patients shared approximately 2,700.

Trimming removed 6 bases from V and 7 bases from J; junction bases left unmatched: 6. Germline values: CDR1 MNHNS, CDR2 SASEGT. This CDR3 comprises 13 residues. Indicated time point: persistent/refractory GD, antithyroid drugs over 5 years with positive TRAb. Making the TCR library involved RNA that had been extracted from PBMCs. This clonotype came up once. What it recognizes is unknown. Construction of the TCR beta libraries employed iRepertoire HTBI primers in conjunction with Arm-PCR of CDR3 regions. Under the authors' procedure: Identified segments across samples numbered about 56 TRBV and approximately 14 TRBJ. TCRdb re-analysed the multiplex PCR reads in MiXCR, keeping a single row per CDR3 protein. TCRdb's processing, not the study's, gives the V and J calls here. The table shows approximately 290,000 distinct CDR3 sequences, with 22% occurring only once.

Material: peripheral blood mononuclear cells (PBMCs), obtained when the disease was refractory, from a patient treated with antithyroid drugs. This sequence originates from a female donor with Graves disease. V gene TRBV6-1 combines with J gene TRBJ2-4; 7 bases map to TRBD1. CDR3 protein: CASSGTVGNIQYF. Written as DNA, the CDR3 is TGTGCCAGCAGCGGGACAGTTGGTAACATTCAGTACTTC.